This TCR beta chain appears in the sequencing data of a study of blood T cell repertoires in COVID-19 (dated by TCRdb to 2019 to 2021). Describing the broader study: The collaborator samples originated in the United States, Italy and Spain and spanned the acute and convalescent phases of COVID-19. The prospective study material was composed of cDNA or gDNA derived from T cells, B-cell-depleted T cells, or PBMCs. The dataset comprised deeply sampled blood TCRbeta repertoires from subjects exposed to, actively infected with, or recovered from COVID-19. A freely available public database, intended as a resource for researchers studying the immune response to SARS-CoV-2, is where the repertoires were released. Samples came from the ongoing ImmuneRACE study (first 160 participants) plus 1,254 subjects from 6 global collaborators. Sample metadata almost always included a de-identified subject ID, COVID-19 status, age in years and sex. HLA class I and class II types, where available, came from metadata supplied by the sample provider rather than from assay-based typing. Overall study results and their limits: The amount of clinical and demographic metadata varied by source and participant and was provided uncurated.

On this clone itself: Its antigen remains unidentified. Per-nucleotide qualities are absent, and no much larger clonotype sits a single base away.

Each collaborating institution followed its own protocols to collect whole blood in K2EDTA tubes. For TCRbeta analysis, collaborators shipped samples in one of three forms: frozen whole blood, isolated PBMCs, or DNA extracted from either of those sample types. TCRbeta CDR3 regions were amplified from genomic DNA using the immunoSEQ Assay, a bias-controlled multiplex PCR. On the study's bioinformatics: Nucleated cell counts per sample were estimated from amplification of reference gene primers within the assay. To quantify the absolute abundance of each unique TCRbeta CDR3 rearrangement, sequence reads were collapsed and filtered. Productive Simpson clonality was computed per sample as the square root of Simpson's diversity index over productive rearrangements. TCRdb took over this immuneACCESS table, retaining in-frame rearrangements with V and J assigned. Such tables are incomplete; in checked studies, under half of the missing clones stem from an unresolved V gene, and the remainder is unexplained. V and J calls and clone size are those listed in that table; D and trimming were worked out from the DNA. In this sample the table shows 250,000 to 350,000 clones, 86% of which occur a single time. The ten largest clones add up to 1.5% to 2% of the sample.

The TCR sequence derives from a woman between 50 and 59 years old with acute or convalescent COVID-19. The sample taken for sequencing was peripheral blood.

The DNA sequence reads TGTGCCAGCTCACCTCCTCTAGCGGGAGCTAGCACAGATACGCAGTATTTT. Translated, this gives CASSPPLAGASTDTQYF. The rearranged chain carries TRBV18 and TRBJ2-3; 10 junctional bases match TRBD2. V is cut back by 3 bases and J by 0 bases, with 6 bases in the junction unmatched. In the germline V gene, CDR1 corresponds to KGHSH and CDR2 to LQKENI. The CDR3 spans 17 residues, from the cysteine through the phenylalanine. Kept here is only the CDR3 DNA, which spans 51 bases and is read in frame from base 1.